The text below deals with one T cell receptor (beta chain). Its antigen is not known. This entry belongs to a study of a mutant IDH1 vaccine in newly diagnosed glioma. Regarding time point: week 5, during vaccination. Every vaccination contained 300 ug of the mutant IDH1 20-mer peptide and was paired with topical imiquimod. TCRdb keeps only in-frame clones here, not all; method: immunoSEQ multiplex PCR. This table holds tens of thousands of clones, just under 80% found once. V lost 1 base and J lost 0, with 7 bases in between. Germline CDR1 and CDR2: LNHDA and SQIVND (reference sequence). CDR3 length: 15 residues.

The specimen comprised PBMCs, sampled from a glioma patient whose treatment included an IDH1 peptide vaccine. The rearrangement links TRBV19 to TRBJ1-3, with D perhaps matching TRBD1 (5 bases). This receptor was taken from a man aged 45-60 years with glioma. CDR3 bases: TGTGCCAGTAGTATAGGGGGCGTCTCTGGAAACACCATATATTTT. Translation: CASSIGGVSGNTIYF.